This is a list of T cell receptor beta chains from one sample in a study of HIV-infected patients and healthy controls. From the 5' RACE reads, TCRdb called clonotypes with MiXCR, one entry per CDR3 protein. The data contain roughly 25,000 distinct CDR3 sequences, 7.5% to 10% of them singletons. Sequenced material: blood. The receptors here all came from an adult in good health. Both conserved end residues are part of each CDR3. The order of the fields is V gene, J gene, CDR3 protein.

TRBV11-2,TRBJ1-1,CASSLASPKGPNTEAFF
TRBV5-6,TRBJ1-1,CASQTAGAQTFF
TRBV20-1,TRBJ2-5,CSARGTNQETQYF
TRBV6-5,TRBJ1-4,CASSYESMGRLNEKLFF
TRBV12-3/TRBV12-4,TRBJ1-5,CASSGQGASKPQHF
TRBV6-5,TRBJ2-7,CASRGQGVLGEQYF
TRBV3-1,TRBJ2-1,CASSQYHNEQFF
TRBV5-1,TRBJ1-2,CASSYQGQGDGYTF
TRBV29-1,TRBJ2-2,CSVVSRKNTGELFF
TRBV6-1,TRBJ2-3,CASSEEPGLSTDTQYF
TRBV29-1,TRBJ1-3,CSVLQGGGNTIYF
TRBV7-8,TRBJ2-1,CASSLTAPAREQFF
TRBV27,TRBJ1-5,CASSLGQLVSNQPQHF